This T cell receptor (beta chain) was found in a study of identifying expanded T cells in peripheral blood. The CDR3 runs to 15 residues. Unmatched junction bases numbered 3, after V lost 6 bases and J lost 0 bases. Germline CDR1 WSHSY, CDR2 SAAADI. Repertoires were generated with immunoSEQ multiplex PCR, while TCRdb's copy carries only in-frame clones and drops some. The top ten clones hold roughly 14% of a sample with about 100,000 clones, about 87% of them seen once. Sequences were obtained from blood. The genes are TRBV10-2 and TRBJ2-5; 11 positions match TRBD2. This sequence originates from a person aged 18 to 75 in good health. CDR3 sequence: CASRKTSGNQETQYF. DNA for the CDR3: TGCGCCAGCAGGAAGACTAGCGGGAACCAAGAGACCCAGTACTTC.